This entry describes one T cell receptor beta chain. Antigen unknown. This record belongs to a study of cytomegalovirus exposure and HLA in healthy donors. Broader study findings: TCR beta V- and J-gene trimming was later associated with a missense DCLRE1C variant. In vitro checks showed that a few CMV-associated chains really do target CMV antigens. The authors enumerated roughly 180 TCR beta chains as linked to cytomegalovirus.

This CDR3 has 18 amino acids. With 60 Vbeta and 13 Jbeta primers, the PCR was carried out. Sequencing was performed with immunoSEQ multiplex PCR; in TCRdb, only in-frame clones are kept and a portion is missing. The sample carries 100,000 to 150,000 clones, over 60% recorded once. Sequenced sample: PBMCs. This chain connects TRBV12-2 to TRBJ1-3; the DNA was not used to check the table's D call, TRBD1. TRBV12-2 is a pseudogene. The receptor was isolated from a woman aged 35 to 49 in good health and CMV-seropositive. The CDR3 nucleotides read TGTGCAAGTCGCTTATGCCTGGGCCGCGACGCTTCTGGAAACACCATATATTTT. This codes for CASRLCLGRDASGNTIYF.